This is a list of T cell receptor beta chains from one sample in a study of blood T cell repertoires in COVID-19. Produced via immunoSEQ multiplex PCR; TCRdb's table is partial and in-frame only. Altogether 210,000 or so clones are present, around 81% being singletons, with the ten largest covering nearly 7.5%. The sample comprised PBMCs or T cells enriched from blood (not recorded which). Receptors originate from a woman in her 40s with acute COVID-19. The CDR3 runs from the conserved cysteine through the conserved F or W. A D gene is named only where the DNA matches it firmly. Clone size is stated in some rows and not others, as once, few, many or a class when expanded.

J: TRBJ1-2
D: TRBD1
V: TRBV30
size: -
CDR3: CAWSGGQGNYGYTF
DNA: TGTGCCTGGAGTGGGGGACAGGGGAACTATGGCTACACCTTC

J: TRBJ2-7
D: TRBD2
V: TRBV2
size: -
CDR3: CASSDSLAGAYEQYF
DNA: TGTGCCAGCAGTGATAGTCTAGCGGGAGCCTACGAGCAGTACTTC

J: TRBJ2-3
D: TRBD2
V: TRBV3-1/TRBV3-2
size: -
CDR3: CASSRYSGRDTQYF
DNA: TGTGCCAGCAGCCGATATAGCGGGAGAGATACGCAGTATTTT

J: TRBJ1-4
D: -
V: TRBV29-1
size: -
CDR3: CSVGVTGSLFEKLFF
DNA: TGCAGCGTCGGAGTTACTGGATCCCTATTTGAAAAACTGTTTTTT

J: TRBJ1-4
D: -
V: TRBV5-4
size: few
CDR3: CASSLEPGANEKLFF
DNA: TGTGCCAGCAGCTTGGAACCAGGGGCGAATGAAAAACTGTTTTTT

J: TRBJ1-2
D: TRBD1
V: TRBV28
size: -
CDR3: CASSTGAGGTRNYGYTF
DNA: TGTGCCAGCAGTACAGGGGCAGGGGGAACGAGAAACTATGGCTACACCTTC

J: TRBJ1-3
D: -
V: TRBV7-2
size: few
CDR3: CASSLSSGATGNTIYF
DNA: TGTGCCAGCAGCTTATCCTCAGGGGCCACTGGAAACACCATATATTTT

J: TRBJ2-1
D: TRBD2
V: TRBV5-4
size: -
CDR3: CASSVARGGVEQFF
DNA: TGTGCCAGCAGTGTTGCGCGGGGGGGCGTTGAGCAGTTCTTC

J: TRBJ1-5
D: TRBD1
V: TRBV2
size: -
CDR3: CASRRDSPSPYSNQPQHF
DNA: TGTGCCAGCAGACGGGACAGTCCTTCACCTTATAGCAATCAGCCCCAGCATTTT

J: TRBJ1-1
D: -
V: TRBV27
size: -
CDR3: CASSLSGGRMVGDTEAFF
DNA: TGTGCCAGCAGTTTATCGGGGGGGCGCATGGTAGGGGACACTGAAGCTTTCTTT

J: TRBJ2-7
D: TRBD2
V: TRBV4-1
size: -
CDR3: CASSQDDGAGGPEEQYF
DNA: TGCGCCAGCAGCCAAGACGACGGTGCGGGAGGGCCTGAAGAGCAGTACTTC

J: TRBJ2-7
D: -
V: TRBV14
size: -
CDR3: CASSRDLSGYEQYF
DNA: TGTGCCAGCAGCCGAGACTTGAGCGGCTACGAGCAGTACTTC

J: TRBJ1-1
D: -
V: TRBV9
size: few
CDR3: CASSVGGSDTEAFF
DNA: TGTGCCAGCAGCGTAGGAGGGAGCGACACTGAAGCTTTCTTT

J: TRBJ1-2
D: -
V: TRBV9
size: -
CDR3: CASSPGVGYTF
DNA: TGTGCCAGCAGCCCGGGGGTTGGCTACACCTTC

J: TRBJ2-7
D: -
V: TRBV6-6
size: -
CDR3: CASTTRTAASYEQYF
DNA: TGTGCCAGCACCACCCGGACAGCTGCATCCTACGAGCAGTACTTC

J: TRBJ2-4
D: -
V: TRBV30
size: -
CDR3: CAWRLPGPSSKNIQYF
DNA: TGTGCCTGGAGACTACCGGGTCCCTCTTCCAAAAACATTCAGTACTTC

J: TRBJ1-4
D: -
V: TRBV28
size: -
CDR3: CASSPHTWTEGEKLFF
DNA: TGTGCCAGCAGTCCCCATACCTGGACAGAGGGTGAAAAACTGTTTTTT

J: TRBJ2-7
D: TRBD2
V: TRBV4-1
size: -
CDR3: CASSQTPGLGSDEQYF
DNA: TGCGCCAGCAGCCAGACCCCGGGACTAGGGTCCGACGAGCAGTACTTC

J: TRBJ2-7
D: -
V: TRBV2
size: -
CDR3: CASRQGYEQYF
DNA: TGTGCCAGCAGGCAGGGCTACGAGCAGTACTTC

J: TRBJ1-2
D: -
V: TRBV27
size: -
CDR3: CASSLRGSSNYGYTF
DNA: TGTGCCAGCAGTTTACGGGGAAGCAGTAACTATGGCTACACCTTC

J: TRBJ2-5
D: -
V: TRBV7-9
size: -
CDR3: CASSKQQGVRETQYF
DNA: TGTGCCAGCAGCAAACAACAGGGAGTTAGGGAGACCCAGTACTTC

J: TRBJ2-5
D: -
V: TRBV9
size: few
CDR3: CASSGGDSRGRGTQYF
DNA: TGTGCCAGCAGCGGGGGGGACTCCCGGGGCCGTGGGACCCAGTACTTC

J: TRBJ2-5
D: TRBD1
V: TRBV15
size: -
CDR3: CATSLWDRDQETQYF
DNA: TGTGCCACCAGCCTCTGGGACAGGGACCAAGAGACCCAGTACTTC

J: TRBJ1-2
D: -
V: TRBV27
size: -
CDR3: CASSLSSQGRFGYTF
DNA: TGTGCCAGCAGTCTATCCTCACAGGGCCGATTCGGCTACACCTTC

J: TRBJ1-5
D: TRBD1
V: TRBV19
size: -
CDR3: CASSGTGDQPQHF
DNA: TGTGCCAGTAGTGGGACAGGCGATCAGCCCCAGCATTTT

J: TRBJ1-1
D: -
V: TRBV15
size: once
CDR3: CATSRTDPNTEAFF
DNA: TGTGCCACCAGCAGAACAGATCCGAACACTGAAGCTTTCTTT

J: TRBJ1-2
D: TRBD1
V: TRBV2
size: -
CDR3: CASRRPGQGTYGYTF
DNA: TGTGCCAGCAGGCGACCGGGACAGGGGACCTATGGCTACACCTTC

J: TRBJ1-1
D: -
V: TRBV27
size: -
CDR3: CASTLGAGTEAFF
DNA: TGTGCCAGCACCCTAGGGGCTGGCACTGAAGCTTTCTTT

J: TRBJ1-4
D: TRBD1
V: TRBV28
size: -
CDR3: CASSTDRGPGEKLFF
DNA: TGTGCCAGCAGTACCGACAGGGGCCCGGGTGAAAAACTGTTTTTT

J: TRBJ1-1
D: TRBD1
V: TRBV5-1
size: -
CDR3: CASSGTVNTEAFF
DNA: TGCGCCAGCAGCGGGACAGTGAACACTGAAGCTTTCTTT

J: TRBJ2-5
D: TRBD1
V: TRBV2
size: -
CDR3: CASSNTGVETQYF
DNA: TGTGCCAGCAGTAACACAGGGGTTGAGACCCAGTACTTC

J: TRBJ2-7
D: TRBD2
V: TRBV10-3
size: once
CDR3: CAISPAGEAREQYF
DNA: TGTGCCATCAGTCCAGCGGGGGAGGCGAGGGAGCAGTACTTC

J: TRBJ2-7
D: TRBD1
V: TRBV7-8
size: -
CDR3: CASSLRDRGNEQYF
DNA: TGTGCCAGCAGCTTACGTGACAGGGGGAATGAGCAGTACTTC

J: TRBJ1-6
D: -
V: TRBV4-3
size: -
CDR3: CASSQGVNSPLHF
DNA: TGCGCCAGCAGCCAGGGAGTCAATTCACCCCTCCACTTT

J: TRBJ2-2
D: TRBD2
V: TRBV7-9
size: -
CDR3: CASNSGVGTGELFF
DNA: TGTGCCAGCAACAGCGGGGTGGGCACCGGGGAGCTGTTTTTT

J: TRBJ1-1
D: TRBD1
V: TRBV9
size: few
CDR3: CASSLQGFSTEAFF
DNA: TGTGCCAGCAGCTTACAGGGGTTTAGCACTGAAGCTTTCTTT

J: TRBJ1-5
D: -
V: TRBV28
size: few
CDR3: CASRQPSFGNQPQHF
DNA: TGTGCCAGTAGACAACCAAGTTTCGGCAATCAGCCCCAGCATTTT

J: TRBJ1-3
D: -
V: TRBV28
size: -
CDR3: CASSLPFPRNTIYF
DNA: TGTGCCAGCAGTTTACCCTTTCCTCGGAACACCATATATTTT

J: TRBJ2-5
D: -
V: TRBV4-3
size: once
CDR3: CASSPGLEETQYF
DNA: TGCGCCAGCAGCCCGGGACTGGAGGAGACCCAGTACTTC

J: TRBJ2-1
D: TRBD2
V: TRBV7-3
size: once
CDR3: CASSFLAGTYNEQFF
DNA: TGTGCCAGCAGCTTCCTAGCGGGAACCTACAATGAGCAGTTCTTC

J: TRBJ1-5
D: TRBD1
V: TRBV27
size: few
CDR3: CASSLGQRHQPQHF
DNA: TGTGCCAGCAGTCTGGGACAGAGACATCAGCCCCAGCATTTT

J: TRBJ2-4
D: -
V: TRBV28
size: -
CDR3: CASSLRGSIQYF
DNA: TGTGCCAGCAGTTTAAGGGGCAGCATTCAGTACTTC

J: TRBJ2-3
D: -
V: TRBV7-9
size: -
CDR3: CASLPLASTDTQYF
DNA: TGTGCCAGCTTGCCTCTAGCGAGCACAGATACGCAGTATTTT

J: TRBJ2-5
D: TRBD1
V: TRBV25-1
size: -
CDR3: CASSESRTGGETQYF
DNA: TGTGCCAGCAGTGAATCCCGGACAGGGGGAGAGACCCAGTACTTC

J: TRBJ1-1
D: -
V: TRBV28
size: -
CDR3: CASSLSGRTEAFF
DNA: TGTGCCAGCAGTTTATCGGGGAGGACTGAAGCTTTCTTT

J: TRBJ1-2
D: -
V: TRBV11-2
size: -
CDR3: CASSLGGPYGYTF
DNA: TGTGCCAGCAGCTTGGGAGGGCCCTATGGCTACACCTTC

J: TRBJ2-3
D: -
V: TRBV5-1
size: -
CDR3: CASSSWTGTDTQYF
DNA: TGCGCCAGCAGCAGCTGGACAGGCACAGATACGCAGTATTTT

J: TRBJ1-2
D: -
V: TRBV7-9
size: -
CDR3: CASSLAQYYGYTF
DNA: TGTGCCAGCAGCTTAGCACAATACTATGGCTACACCTTC

J: TRBJ2-4
D: -
V: TRBV5-1
size: once
CDR3: CASSLAGGLQNIQYF
DNA: TGCGCCAGCAGCTTGGCCGGGGGACTCCAAAACATTCAGTACTTC

J: TRBJ2-1
D: -
V: TRBV5-6
size: -
CDR3: CASSWGDNEQFF
DNA: TGTGCCAGCAGCTGGGGAGACAATGAGCAGTTCTTC

J: TRBJ2-3
D: TRBD2
V: TRBV4-2
size: few
CDR3: CASSQKLAGGPDTQYF
DNA: TGTGCCAGCAGCCAAAAACTAGCGGGGGGGCCAGATACGCAGTATTTT